Listed below are T cell receptor beta chains from one sample, sequenced in a study of T cell responses to AZD1222 COVID-19 vaccine. Some clones are missing from TCRdb's copy, which holds only in-frame ones; the method was immunoSEQ multiplex PCR. The data contain 120,000 to 150,000 clones, about 93% of them singletons. The sample in question was peripheral blood, obtained on day 0 of AZD1222 vaccination. The receptor set was obtained from an adult in good health. Each CDR3 is given with its conserved first and last residue. The order of the fields is clone size, J gene, CDR3 length, V gene, D gene, CDR3 protein, CDR3 DNA. A D gene is named only where the DNA matches it firmly. Size values are once, few and many counts, or a class for expanded clones, and some rows have none.

abundance: NA; j_gene: TRBJ1-1; len: 15; v_gene: TRBV6-4; d_gene: NA; CDR3aa: CASSDSPGLNTEAFF; CDR3nt: TGTGCCAGCAGTGACTCGCCCGGGCTGAACACTGAAGCTTTCTTT
abundance: NA; j_gene: TRBJ1-4; len: 14; v_gene: TRBV14; d_gene: NA; CDR3aa: CASSQHRDDEKLFF; CDR3nt: TGTGCCAGCAGCCAACACCGGGACGATGAAAAACTGTTTTTT
abundance: NA; j_gene: TRBJ1-1; len: 15; v_gene: TRBV5-1; d_gene: NA; CDR3aa: CASSLGVWSGTEAFF; CDR3nt: TGCGCCAGCAGCTTGGGAGTCTGGTCGGGCACTGAAGCTTTCTTT
abundance: NA; j_gene: TRBJ2-1; len: 15; v_gene: TRBV19; d_gene: TRBD2; CDR3aa: CASIRTGTSFSEQFF; CDR3nt: TGTGCCAGTATACGCACCGGGACTAGTTTTTCTGAGCAGTTCTTC
abundance: NA; j_gene: TRBJ1-4; len: 15; v_gene: TRBV3-1/TRBV3-2; d_gene: NA; CDR3aa: CASSQESGLDEKLFF; CDR3nt: TGTGCCAGCAGCCAAGAATCGGGGTTAGATGAAAAACTGTTTTTT
abundance: few; j_gene: TRBJ1-5; len: 15; v_gene: TRBV2; d_gene: TRBD1; CDR3aa: CASSGGQGKIRPQHF; CDR3nt: TGTGCCAGCAGTGGGGGACAGGGGAAAATCAGGCCCCAGCATTTT
abundance: once; j_gene: TRBJ2-5; len: 15; v_gene: TRBV5-1; d_gene: TRBD2; CDR3aa: CASSYQAGRQETQYF; CDR3nt: TGCGCCAGCAGCTATCAAGCGGGGCGTCAAGAGACCCAGTACTTC
abundance: NA; j_gene: TRBJ2-7; len: 15; v_gene: TRBV3-1/TRBV3-2; d_gene: TRBD2; CDR3aa: CASSQLAGGAYEQYF; CDR3nt: TGTGCCAGCAGCCAACTAGCGGGAGGGGCCTACGAGCAGTACTTC
abundance: NA; j_gene: TRBJ1-2; len: 15; v_gene: TRBV4-2; d_gene: NA; CDR3aa: CASSQDYSPLRGYTF; CDR3nt: TGTGCCAGCAGCCAAGATTATTCTCCCTTGAGGGGCTACACCTTC
abundance: NA; j_gene: TRBJ1-5; len: 13; v_gene: TRBV30; d_gene: NA; CDR3aa: CAWGGGSNQPQHF; CDR3nt: TGTGCCTGGGGAGGCGGTAGCAATCAGCCCCAGCATTTT
abundance: NA; j_gene: TRBJ1-2; len: 15; v_gene: TRBV19; d_gene: TRBD1; CDR3aa: CASSATGQGAKGYTF; CDR3nt: TGTGCCAGTAGTGCCACGGGACAGGGGGCGAAAGGCTACACCTTC
abundance: NA; j_gene: TRBJ2-1; len: 14; v_gene: TRBV6-5; d_gene: NA; CDR3aa: CASSEVSRDNEQFF; CDR3nt: TGTGCCAGCAGCGAGGTTTCGCGAGACAATGAGCAGTTCTTC
abundance: NA; j_gene: TRBJ2-7; len: 15; v_gene: TRBV6-5; d_gene: TRBD1; CDR3aa: CASRGARDRIYEQYF; CDR3nt: TGTGCCAGCAGAGGGGCTCGGGACAGAATCTACGAGCAGTACTTC
abundance: NA; j_gene: TRBJ1-3; len: 13; v_gene: TRBV15; d_gene: TRBD1; CDR3aa: CATSPRTGNTIYF; CDR3nt: TGTGCCACCAGCCCGCGGACAGGCAACACCATATATTTT
abundance: NA; j_gene: TRBJ2-2; len: 14; v_gene: TRBV13; d_gene: NA; CDR3aa: CASSLGRVTGELFF; CDR3nt: TGTGCCAGCAGCTTAGGCCGGGTCACCGGGGAGCTGTTTTTT
abundance: NA; j_gene: TRBJ2-2; len: 15; v_gene: TRBV7-3; d_gene: TRBD2; CDR3aa: CASSTLVAGAGELFF; CDR3nt: TGTGCCAGCAGCACCTTGGTAGCGGGGGCCGGGGAGCTGTTTTTT